Listed below are T cell receptor beta chains from one sample, sequenced in a study of T cells in tuberculosis. Sequencing was performed with immunoSEQ multiplex PCR; in TCRdb, only in-frame clones are kept and a portion is missing. The data contain under 45,000 clones, 95% of them singletons. The sequencing sample was made of PBMCs. The receptors shown here come from a donor aged 10-30 years with latent tuberculosis or without tuberculosis infection. Each CDR3 is given with its conserved first and last residue. A D gene is named only where the DNA matches it firmly. Size tells how often a clone was seen (once, few, many) or the class of an expanded clone, and some rows leave it out.

V	size	J	D	CDR3	DNA
TRBV5-1	.	TRBJ2-1	.	CASSIATGNEQFF	TGCGCCAGCAGCATTGCGACAGGCAATGAGCAGTTCTTC
TRBV6-5	.	TRBJ1-1	TRBD1	CASSADRGLFLAFF	TGTGCCAGCAGTGCGGACAGGGGGCTTTTTTTAGCTTTCTTT
TRBV28	.	TRBJ2-7	TRBD1	CASSSTRQGGSYEQYF	TGTGCCAGCAGTTCTACTCGACAGGGGGGATCCTACGAGCAGTACTTC
TRBV12-5	.	TRBJ1-3	.	CASGLIQGEKYSGNTIYF	TGTGCTAGTGGTTTGATACAGGGTGAGAAATACTCTGGAAACACCATATATTTT
TRBV5-1	.	TRBJ1-6	.	CASSLNRQNSPLHF	TGCGCCAGCAGCCTCAACCGACAGAATTCACCCCTCCACTTT
TRBV4-1	.	TRBJ2-3	TRBD2	CASSQDGAGGLADTQYF	TGCGCCAGCAGCCAGGACGGAGCGGGGGGGCTGGCAGATACGCAGTATTTT
TRBV5-1	.	TRBJ1-5	.	CASSLGGLSDSNQPQHF	TGCGCCAGCAGCTTGGGGGGGCTATCGGATAGCAATCAGCCCCAGCATTTT
TRBV5-6	.	TRBJ2-1	.	CASSLGHPYNEQFF	TGTGCCAGCAGCTTAGGACACCCTTACAATGAGCAGTTCTTC
TRBV9	.	TRBJ2-7	.	CASSVGGGPYEQYF	TGTGCCAGCAGCGTAGGAGGGGGTCCCTACGAGCAGTACTTC
TRBV20-1	.	TRBJ2-3	.	CSAKQGDTQYF	TGCAGTGCTAAGCAGGGCGATACGCAGTATTTT
TRBV4-2	.	TRBJ1-2	.	CASSQDPLSRNYGYTF	TGTGCCAGCAGCCAAGATCCCCTTAGCCGTAACTATGGCTACACCTTC
TRBV2	once	TRBJ1-3	.	CASSERGTTDTIYF	TGTGCCAGCAGTGAACGGGGAACCACAGACACCATATATTTT
TRBV10-3	.	TRBJ1-5	.	CAITSGELNQPQHF	TGTGCCATCACTTCAGGGGAACTCAATCAGCCCCAGCATTTT
TRBV7-3	.	TRBJ1-1	TRBD1	CASGRDSPEAFF	TGTGCCAGCGGACGGGACAGTCCTGAAGCTTTCTTT
TRBV27	medium-sized	TRBJ1-1	.	CASFLTGYMNTEAFF	TGTGCCAGCTTCTTAACAGGTTACATGAACACTGAAGCTTTCTTT
TRBV19	.	TRBJ2-1	TRBD2	CASSGSGGLRNEQFF	TGTGCCAGTAGTGGTAGCGGGGGGTTACGTAATGAGCAGTTCTTC
TRBV12-5	.	TRBJ1-5	.	CASGLMTGAQPQHF	TGTGCTAGTGGTTTGATGACAGGCGCTCAGCCCCAGCATTTT
TRBV20-1	.	TRBJ2-7	.	CSAYHSEQYF	TGCAGTGCTTACCATAGCGAGCAGTACTTC
TRBV9	.	TRBJ2-2	.	CASSVQGFGTGELFF	TGTGCCAGCAGCGTCCAGGGATTTGGGACCGGGGAGCTGTTTTTT
TRBV7-8	.	TRBJ2-5	.	CASSAARETQYF	TGTGCCAGCAGCGCCGCTCGGGAGACCCAGTACTTC
TRBV6-6	.	TRBJ2-7	TRBD1	CASSTSRTGTHEQYF	TGTGCCAGCAGCACTTCCCGGACAGGGACCCACGAGCAGTACTTC
TRBV18	.	TRBJ2-5	TRBD1	CASSPLGTGGEETQYF	TGTGCCAGCTCACCCTTAGGGACAGGGGGCGAGGAGACCCAGTACTTC
TRBV2	.	TRBJ2-5	TRBD1	CASSGTGGQETQYF	TGTGCCAGCAGTGGGACAGGTGGACAAGAGACCCAGTACTTC
TRBV19	.	TRBJ1-2	.	CASSIDKGRGYTF	TGTGCCAGTAGTATAGATAAGGGGCGAGGCTACACCTTC
TRBV30	.	TRBJ1-3	.	CAWSAGGNTIYF	TGTGCCTGGAGTGCAGGGGGAAACACCATATATTTT